This TCR beta chain was sequenced for a study of blood T cell repertoires in COVID-19. Study-wide context: Acute-phase and convalescent COVID-19 samples originated in the United States, Italy and Spain. Nucleic acid was either cDNA or gDNA, and it came from T cells, B-cell-depleted T cells, or PBMCs.

Authors' data handling: Quantification of nucleated cells was approximated via reference gene primer amplification. The repertoire was sequenced with immunoSEQ multiplex PCR; TCRdb's copy has only in-frame clones and lacks some. The V and J calls and clone size were taken over from that table, and D and trimming were inferred from the DNA. The data contain 200,000 or so clones, roughly nine tenths of them singletons. CDR3 size: 15 residues. Germline loops: CDR1 MNHEY, CDR2 SVGEGT. The ends were cut back, 5 bases at V and 4 bases at J, with 18 bases in the middle. Sample: peripheral blood. The rearrangement links TRBV6-2 or TRBV6-3 to TRBJ2-7; D is perhaps TRBD1 (6 bases). This sequence was found in a woman aged 45-60 years with acute or convalescent COVID-19. The CDR3 spells CASSLFQGGIYEQYF. Here the CDR3 DNA reads TGTGCCAGCAGTCTATTTCAAGGGGGTATATACGAGCAGTACTTC.